This is a list of T cell receptor beta chains from one sample in a study of CD8+ T cells in alopecia areata. Clones were sequenced by immunoSEQ multiplex PCR, and TCRdb holds only the in-frame ones, with some missing. Of about 150,000 clones in the sample, about 90% were seen once. The material sequenced was CD8+ T cells sorted from blood, taken at week 0. These receptors originate from a human donor with alopecia areata. Each CDR3 is given with its conserved first and last residue. D genes are given only for firm matches. Clone size is shown for a subset of rows, as once, few, many or a class of expanded clone.

>TRBV27|NA|NA|TRBJ2-6
TGTGCCAGCAGTTTACTATTGGGGGGCTCTGGGGCCAACGTCCTGACTTTC
CASSLLLGGSGANVLTF
>TRBV29-1|NA|TRBD1|TRBJ2-1
TGCAGCGTCTGGACAGGGGACAATGAGCAGTTCTTC
CSVWTGDNEQFF
>TRBV11-2|NA|NA|TRBJ2-7
TGTGCCAGCAGCTTAGTCGGGCTTAACGAGCAGTACTTC
CASSLVGLNEQYF
>TRBV13|NA|TRBD1|TRBJ1-5
TGTGCCAGCAGCGCACGGTCCGGGACAGGCCTCGATTCGGGCAATCAGCCCCAGCATTTT
CASSARSGTGLDSGNQPQHF
>TRBV9|NA|TRBD1|TRBJ1-2
TGTGCCAGCAGCCCCGGACAGGGGGCTCATGGCTACACCTTC
CASSPGQGAHGYTF
>TRBV9|NA|NA|TRBJ2-7
TGTGCCAGCAGCGTAGAAACCACAGCCTACGAGCAGTACTTC
CASSVETTAYEQYF
>TRBV11-2|NA|NA|TRBJ2-7
TGTGCCAGCAGCTTGGACAGCTCTACCTCCTACGAGCAGTACTTC
CASSLDSSTSYEQYF
>TRBV9|NA|NA|TRBJ1-2
TGTGCCAGCAGCGATCAACCCGAGGCCGGCCTCTATGGCTACACCTTC
CASSDQPEAGLYGYTF
>TRBV27|NA|NA|TRBJ2-1
TGTGCCAGCAGTTTATCGGAGAGGGATGAGCAGTTCTTC
CASSLSERDEQFF
>TRBV27|NA|NA|TRBJ2-3
TGTGCCAGCAGTCTACAGGTCTCCATAGGGAGTCGTCTAGATACGCAGTATTTT
CASSLQVSIGSRLDTQYF
>TRBV5-4|NA|TRBD2|TRBJ2-3
TGTGCCAGCAGCCTAGTCAGCGGGACCCGCACAGATACGCAGTATTTT
CASSLVSGTRTDTQYF
>TRBV2|NA|NA|TRBJ2-7
TGTGCCAGCAGAACCGGACAGTTATCCTACGAGCAGTACTTC
CASRTGQLSYEQYF
>TRBV7-9|NA|TRBD1|TRBJ2-7
TGTGCCAGCAGCCTCCGGGACAGAGCCTACGAGCAGTACTTC
CASSLRDRAYEQYF
>TRBV27|NA|TRBD1|TRBJ2-2
TGTGCCACCTCCCTTGGGGGACAGGGGGGTCCCGGGGAGCTGTTTTTT
CATSLGGQGGPGELFF
>TRBV7-6|NA|NA|TRBJ2-3
TGTGCCAGCAGCTTAGCGGGAGCATCGCCAGATACGCAGTATTTT
CASSLAGASPDTQYF
>TRBV7-9|NA|NA|TRBJ2-7
TGTGCCAGCAGCTCCGGGGACTCCTACGAGCAGTACTTC
CASSSGDSYEQYF
>TRBV6-1|NA|TRBD2|TRBJ2-7
TGTGCCAGCAGTACCATAGCGGGAGGCCCCTACGAGCAGTACTTC
CASSTIAGGPYEQYF
>TRBV9|NA|NA|TRBJ1-2
TGTGCCAGCAGCCTAAGCGGGGGGGCAGAAGGCTACACCTTC
CASSLSGGAEGYTF
>TRBV2|NA|TRBD2|TRBJ2-1
TGTGCCCTCATCGATAGCGGGGCACCCTACAATGAGCAGTTCTTC
CALIDSGAPYNEQFF
>TRBV27|NA|TRBD2|TRBJ2-1
TGTGCCAGCAGCTCCGGGACTACTTGGTTCTTC
CASSSGTTWFF
>TRBV5-1|NA|TRBD1|TRBJ2-7
TGCGCCAGCAGCTTGAACCAGGGGGCTTACGAGCAGTACTTC
CASSLNQGAYEQYF
>TRBV4-1|once|TRBD2|TRBJ2-7
TGCGCCAGCAGCCCCTGGCGGGCTAGCGGGTGGAACGTCAGCTCCTACGAGCAGTACTTC
CASSPWRASGWNVSSYEQYF
>TRBV6-1|NA|NA|TRBJ2-3
TGTGCCAGCAGCCCCAGGACAGATGGCACAGATACGCAGTATTTT
CASSPRTDGTDTQYF
>TRBV7-9|few|TRBD1|TRBJ1-1
TGTGCCAGCAGCTTAGCTACAGGGGATCTCAGGCTCCTACTTTTTTTT
CASSLATGDLRLLLFF
>TRBV27|NA|TRBD1|TRBJ1-5
TGTGCCAGCAATAACAGGGGGCCTAGCAATCAGCCCCAGCATTTT
CASNNRGPSNQPQHF
>TRBV7-9|NA|NA|TRBJ2-5
TGTGCCAGCAGCTTGATTCTGGGTGAGACCCAGTACTTC
CASSLILGETQYF
>TRBV19|NA|NA|TRBJ2-7
TGTGCCAGTAGTATAGCAGGGGGGAGCTCCTACGAGCAGTACTTC
CASSIAGGSSYEQYF
>TRBV29-1|NA|TRBD2|TRBJ2-1
TGCAGCGTTGAAGACCCCAGGGCTAGCGGGAGATCCCACAATGAGCAGTTCTTC
CSVEDPRASGRSHNEQFF
>TRBV7-3|NA|TRBD2|TRBJ2-1
TGTGCCAGCAGCCCTAGCGGGGGGGAATACAATGAGCAGTTCTTC
CASSPSGGEYNEQFF
>TRBV29-1|NA|NA|TRBJ1-1
TGCAGCGTTCTGGGGAAGACTGAAGCTTTCTTT
CSVLGKTEAFF
>TRBV29-1|NA|NA|TRBJ2-3
TGCAGCGTGGAAGGGGGGCAGAGGTTCCCAGATACGCAGTATTTT
CSVEGGQRFPDTQYF
>TRBV5-6|NA|NA|TRBJ1-1
TGTGCCAGCAGCCCGTCAATGAACACTGAAGCTTTCTTT
CASSPSMNTEAFF
>TRBV9|NA|TRBD1|TRBJ2-1
TGTGCCAGCAGCGTAAGCCAGGGGGCCTACAATGAGCAGTTCTTC
CASSVSQGAYNEQFF
>TRBV29-1|NA|NA|TRBJ2-7
TGCAGCGTTGAGAGAGCGGGACAATCATCCTACGAGCAGTACTTC
CSVERAGQSSYEQYF
>TRBV29-1|NA|TRBD2|TRBJ2-3
TGCAGCGTTGAAGATCGGGCTTTGGAGCGGGAGAGGACAGATACGCAGTATTTT
CSVEDRALERERTDTQYF
>TRBV27|NA|NA|TRBJ1-4
TGTGCCAGCAGTGAGATCGGGACAACTAATGAAAAACTGTTTTTT
CASSEIGTTNEKLFF
>TRBV30|few|TRBD2|TRBJ2-2
TGTGCCTGGAGTGTAGGGCTAGCGGGAGAGAAAACCGGGGAGCTGTTTTTT
CAWSVGLAGEKTGELFF
>TRBV7-9|NA|NA|TRBJ2-7
TGTGCCAGCAGCTTAGAGGGAGCGGCGCAGTACTTC
CASSLEGAAQYF
>TRBV27|NA|NA|TRBJ1-1
TGTGCCAGCAGTTTATCTCCGCTCGGGGCCACTGAAGCTTTCTTT
CASSLSPLGATEAFF
>TRBV11-2|NA|TRBD2|TRBJ2-1
TGTGCCAGCAGCTTGACAAACGCGGGAGCGTACAATGAGCAGTTCTTC
CASSLTNAGAYNEQFF
>TRBV28|few|TRBD1|TRBJ2-7
TGTGCCAGCAGTCTGGGACAGGGGGGGTACGAGCAGTACTTC
CASSLGQGGYEQYF
>TRBV6-5|NA|NA|TRBJ1-2
TGTGCCAGCAGTTACTCGAAAGTGGACAGCAACTATGGCTACACCTTC
CASSYSKVDSNYGYTF
>TRBV11-2|NA|TRBD2|TRBJ2-7
TGTGCCAGCAGCTTAGTGTACGGACTAGCGGGACCAGCAAGCCACGAGCAGTACTTC
CASSLVYGLAGPASHEQYF
>TRBV6-1|NA|TRBD1|TRBJ2-7
TGTGCCAGCAGTCTCTGGGACAGGGGGGTAGACGAGCAGTACTTC
CASSLWDRGVDEQYF